This T cell receptor beta chain appears in the sequencing data of a study of blood T cell repertoires in COVID-19. Across the study: The United States, Italy and Spain supplied acute and convalescent COVID-19 samples. From T cells, B-cell-depleted T cells, or PBMCs came the material, which was cDNA or gDNA.

Authors' processing steps: Nucleated cell number was recorded as an estimate derived from reference gene primer amplification. Method: immunoSEQ multiplex PCR; TCRdb's copy keeps in-frame clones and lacks some. That table supplies the V and J calls and clone size; D and trimming were determined from the DNA. This table holds approximately 130,000 clones, under 85% found once. The germline CDR1 and CDR2 sequences are SGDLS and YYNGEE. The CDR3 has 15 amino acids. V lost 2 bases and J lost 6; bases outside the gene matches: 8. The rearrangement links TRBV9 to TRBJ2-5, with TRBD2 matching 9 bases. The specimen sequenced was peripheral blood. The source of this sequence is a man in his forties or fifties with active or convalescent COVID-19. The CDR3 region has the DNA TGTGCCAGCAGCGTGGGTAGCGGGGGACAAAAGACCCAGTACTTC. It translates to CASSVGSGGQKTQYF. Together with reference TRBV9 and TRBJ2-5, the CDR3 gives the full variable domain: DSGVTQTPKHLITATGQRVTLRCSPRSGDLSVYWYQQSLDQGLQFLIQYYNGEERAKGNILERFSAQQFPDLHSELNLSSLELGDSALYFCASSVGSGGQKTQYFGPGTRLLVL.